This T cell receptor (beta chain) was profiled in a study of T cells in Graves' hyperthyroidism and ophthalmopathy. RNA transcripts provided the source from which TCR beta CDR3 regions were amplified. When the TCR CDR3 underwent first-round RT-PCR, the HTBI primer set was used. TCRdb re-called the multiplex PCR reads with MiXCR, one entry per CDR3 protein. The profile shows hundreds of thousands of distinct CDR3 sequences, about a third of them singletons. V lost 7 bases to trimming and J lost 7 bases; unmatched junction nucleotides: 13. The CDR3 is 15 amino acids. The germline V gene has CDR1 LNHDA and CDR2 SQIVND (reference sequence). This clonotype was seen more than once but under ten times.

Sequencing input: blood. This receptor was identified in a woman aged 40 to 49 with Graves' hyperthyroidism. V is TRBV19 and J is TRBJ2-7; 10 bases are a match to TRBD2. DNA for the CDR3: TGTGCCAGTACCCCGGCCCTAGCGGGAGACGGAGAGCAGTACTTC. It specifies CASTPALAGDGEQYF.